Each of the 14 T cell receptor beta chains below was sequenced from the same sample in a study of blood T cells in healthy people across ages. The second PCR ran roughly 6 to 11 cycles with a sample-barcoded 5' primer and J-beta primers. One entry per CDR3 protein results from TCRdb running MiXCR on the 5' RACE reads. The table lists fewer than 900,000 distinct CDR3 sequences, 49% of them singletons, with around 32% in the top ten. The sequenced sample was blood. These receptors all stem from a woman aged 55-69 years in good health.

CDR3 sequence reads: CASSISGMRNTEAFF. The CDR3 nucleotides read TGTGCCAGTAGTATAAGCGGCATGAGAAACACTGAAGCTTTCTTT. This sequence joins TRBV19 and TRBJ1-1; D remains unclear. There are 15 residues in the CDR3. The V gene's germline CDR1 is LNHDA and CDR2 SQIVND (reference sequence). Trimming took 2 bases from V and 2 from J, leaving 12 bases between them.

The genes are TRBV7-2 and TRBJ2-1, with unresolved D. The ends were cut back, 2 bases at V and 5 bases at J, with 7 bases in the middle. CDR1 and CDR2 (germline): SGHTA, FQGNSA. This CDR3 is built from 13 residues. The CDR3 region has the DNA TGTGCCAGCAGCTTACCCAGGAACAATGAGCAGTTCTTC. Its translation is CASSLPRNNEQFF. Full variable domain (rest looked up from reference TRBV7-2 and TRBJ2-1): GAGVSQSPSNKVTEKGKDVELRCDPISGHTALYWYRQSLGQGLEFLIYFQGNSAPDKSGLPSDRFSAERTGGSVSTLTIQRTQQEDSAVYLCASSLPRNNEQFFGPGTRLTVL.

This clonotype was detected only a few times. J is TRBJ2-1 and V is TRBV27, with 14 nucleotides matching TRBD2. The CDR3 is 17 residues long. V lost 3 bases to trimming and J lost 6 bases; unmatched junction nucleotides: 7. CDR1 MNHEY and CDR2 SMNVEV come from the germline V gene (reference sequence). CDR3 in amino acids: CASSLTSGRGRGNEQFF. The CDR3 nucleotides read TGTGCCAGCAGTTTGACTAGCGGGAGGGGGAGGGGCAATGAGCAGTTCTTC.

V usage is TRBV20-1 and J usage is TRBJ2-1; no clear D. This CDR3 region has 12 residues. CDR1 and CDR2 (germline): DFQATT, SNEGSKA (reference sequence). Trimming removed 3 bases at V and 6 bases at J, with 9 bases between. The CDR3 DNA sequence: TGCAGTGCTAGCGTCTGGAGCAATGAGCAGTTCTTC. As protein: CSASVWSNEQFF.

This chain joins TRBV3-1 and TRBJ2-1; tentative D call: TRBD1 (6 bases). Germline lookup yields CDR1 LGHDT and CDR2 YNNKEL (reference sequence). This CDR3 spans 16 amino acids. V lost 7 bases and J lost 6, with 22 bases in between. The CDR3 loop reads CASTARQAHAPNEQFF. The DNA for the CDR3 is TGTGCCAGCACCGCTAGACAGGCCCATGCCCCCAATGAGCAGTTCTTC.

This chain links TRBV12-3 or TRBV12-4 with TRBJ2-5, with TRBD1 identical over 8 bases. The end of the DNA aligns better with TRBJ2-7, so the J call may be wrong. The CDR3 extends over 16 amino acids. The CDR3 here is CASSSQGAISGYEQYF. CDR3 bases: TGTGCCAGCAGTTCCCAGGGGGCGATTTCGGGCTACGAGCAGTACTTC.

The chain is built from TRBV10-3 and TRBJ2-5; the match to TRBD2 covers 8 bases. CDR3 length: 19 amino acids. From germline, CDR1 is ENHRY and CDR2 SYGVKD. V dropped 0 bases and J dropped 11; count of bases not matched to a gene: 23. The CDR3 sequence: CAISESRVGDAGGYNEQYF. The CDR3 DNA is TGTGCCATCAGTGAGTCGAGGGTAGGAGACGCGGGAGGTTACAATGAGCAGTACTTC.

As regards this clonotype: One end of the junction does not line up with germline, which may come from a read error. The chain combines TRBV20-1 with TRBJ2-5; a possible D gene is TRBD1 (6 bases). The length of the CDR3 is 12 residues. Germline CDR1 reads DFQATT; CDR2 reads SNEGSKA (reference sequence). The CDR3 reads CSPRTAQETQYF. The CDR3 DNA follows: TGCAGTCCTAGGACAGCCCAAGAGACCCAGTACTTC.

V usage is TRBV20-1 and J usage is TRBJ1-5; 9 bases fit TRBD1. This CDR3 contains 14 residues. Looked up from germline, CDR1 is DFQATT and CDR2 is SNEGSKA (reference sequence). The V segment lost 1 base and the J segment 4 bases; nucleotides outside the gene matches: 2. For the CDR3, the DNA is TGCAGTGCTAGAGTGGGGACAGGGAATCAGCCCCAGCATTTT. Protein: CSARVGTGNQPQHF.

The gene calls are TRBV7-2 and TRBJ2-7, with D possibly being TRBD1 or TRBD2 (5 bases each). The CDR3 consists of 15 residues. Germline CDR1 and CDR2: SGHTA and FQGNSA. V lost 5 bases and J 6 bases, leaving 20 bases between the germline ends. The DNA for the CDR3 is TGTGCCAGCAGCACACAACCGGGACCAAGGCCCGAGCAGTACTTC. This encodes CASSTQPGPRPEQYF.

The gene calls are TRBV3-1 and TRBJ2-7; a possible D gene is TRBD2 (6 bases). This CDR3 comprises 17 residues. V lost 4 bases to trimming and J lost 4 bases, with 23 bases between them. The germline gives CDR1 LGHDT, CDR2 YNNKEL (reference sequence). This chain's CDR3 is CASSPRRRGLGKYEQYF. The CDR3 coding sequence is TGTGCCAGCAGCCCCCGGCGGCGGGGCCTGGGTAAATACGAGCAGTACTTC.

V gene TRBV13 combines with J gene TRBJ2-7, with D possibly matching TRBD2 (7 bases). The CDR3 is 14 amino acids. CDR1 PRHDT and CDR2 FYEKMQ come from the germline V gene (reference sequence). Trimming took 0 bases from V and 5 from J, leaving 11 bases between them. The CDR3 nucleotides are TGTGCCAGCAGCTTAGGGCCGGGGGGCAACGAGCAGTACTTC. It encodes CASSLGPGGNEQYF. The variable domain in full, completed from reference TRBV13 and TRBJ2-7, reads AAGVIQSPRHLIKEKRETATLKCYPIPRHDTVYWYQQGPGQDPQFLISFYEKMQSDKGSIPDRFSAQQFSDYHSELNMSSLELGDSALYFCASSLGPGGNEQYFGPGTRLTVT.

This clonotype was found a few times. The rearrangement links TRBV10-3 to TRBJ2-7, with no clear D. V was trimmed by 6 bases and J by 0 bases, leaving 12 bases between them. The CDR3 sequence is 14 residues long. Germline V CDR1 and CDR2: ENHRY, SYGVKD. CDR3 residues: CAIREPRSSYEQYF. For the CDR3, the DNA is TGTGCCATCAGGGAGCCTAGAAGCTCCTACGAGCAGTACTTC.

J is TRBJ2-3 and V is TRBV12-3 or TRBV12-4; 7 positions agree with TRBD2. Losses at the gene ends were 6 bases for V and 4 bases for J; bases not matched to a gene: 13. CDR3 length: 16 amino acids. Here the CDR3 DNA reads TGTGCCAGCAGCCCATCAAGCGGGGTGAGAGCAGATACGCAGTATTTT. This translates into CASSPSSGVRADTQYF.